The 14 T cell receptor beta chains given below trace back to one sample, sequenced in a study of shared clonotypes between healthy human individuals. Sequencing was performed with immunoSEQ multiplex PCR; in TCRdb, only in-frame clones are kept and a portion is missing. The data hold hundreds of thousands of clones, with 95% to 97% observed a single time. Material: naive CD4+ T cells sorted from blood. Subset here: CD45RA+ positively selected. These receptors originate from a woman in her 30s in good health.

The gene calls are TRBV28 and TRBJ1-5; TRBD1 matches at 9 bases. V lost 6 bases and J lost 3; bases outside the gene matches: 3. CDR3 size: 14 residues. From germline, CDR1 is MDHEN and CDR2 SYDVKM. The chain's CDR3 is CASRQGAHNQPQHF. The CDR3 coding sequence is TGTGCCAGCAGACAGGGGGCTCACAATCAGCCCCAGCATTTT.

This rearrangement joins TRBV5-4 to TRBJ2-7; 12 bases map to TRBD2. CDR1 and CDR2 (germline): SGHNT, YYREEE (reference sequence). The CDR3 sequence is 17 residues long. The V segment lost 4 bases and the J segment 9 bases; nucleotides outside the gene matches: 17. CDR3 sequence (DNA): TGTGCCAGCAGCACGGGACTAGCGGGCCCTATCGCATTGCGGCAGTACTTC. Its protein product is CASSTGLAGPIALRQYF.

The V and J genes are TRBV5-1 and TRBJ2-5; D gene ambiguous. Deletions cut 3 bases from V and 0 bases from J, with 9 bases between. Germline-derived CDR1 and CDR2 are SGHRS and YFSETQ. The length of the CDR3 is 14 residues. The CDR3 loop reads CASSSGVYQETQYF. CDR3 in DNA: TGCGCCAGCAGCTCCGGAGTGTACCAAGAGACCCAGTACTTC.

The V call is TRBV5-4, the J call TRBJ1-3; 7 bases map to TRBD1. The CDR3 has 16 amino acids. Germline V gene sequence: CDR1 SGHNT, CDR2 YYREEE (reference sequence). After removal of 0 bases from V and 7 bases from J, the junction contained 10 bases not matched to a gene. The CDR3 nucleotides read TGTGCCAGCAGCTTGGAGGCAGGGGGTGCGAGGAACACCATATATTTT. Residues: CASSLEAGGARNTIYF.

The chain recombines TRBV19 with TRBJ1-5; D gene ambiguous. V dropped 5 bases and J dropped 3 bases, with 5 bases sitting between them. CDR1 and CDR2 from the germline V gene are LNHDA and SQIVND (reference sequence). There are 12 residues in the CDR3. The CDR3 region has the DNA TGTGCCAGTAGTGAACTCAATCAGCCCCAGCATTTT. Its protein is CASSELNQPQHF.

The gene calls are TRBV27 and TRBJ2-5; 16 positions agree with TRBD2. Germline V lookup: CDR1 MNHEY, CDR2 SMNVEV (reference sequence). The CDR3 spans 19 residues. V dropped 5 bases and J dropped 4; count of bases not matched to a gene: 13. The CDR3 loop is CASSQLPGTSGRVRETQYF. The CDR3 DNA reads TGTGCCAGCAGTCAACTTCCCGGGACTAGCGGGAGGGTCAGAGAGACCCAGTACTTC.

The V call is TRBV5-1, the J call TRBJ2-7, with 7 bases identical to TRBD1. The length of the CDR3 is 13 residues. The germline V gene has CDR1 SGHRS and CDR2 YFSETQ. Trimming took 4 bases from V and 5 from J; bases not matched to a gene: 6. CDR3 residues: CASSQGDVDEQYF. Written as DNA, the CDR3 is TGCGCCAGCAGCCAGGGGGACGTGGACGAGCAGTACTTC.

CDR3 in amino acids: CSVELTGSLSYEQYF. The CDR3 DNA reads TGCAGCGTTGAACTTACGGGGTCACTCAGCTACGAGCAGTACTTC. V and J are TRBV29-1 and TRBJ2-7; D might be TRBD2 (5 bases). Germline V CDR1 and CDR2: SQVTM, ANQGSEA. There are 15 residues in the CDR3. With 2 bases removed from V and 3 bases from J, the gap between germline ends came to 17 bases.

This chain uses TRBV5-1 with TRBJ1-1, with a weak D call TRBD1 (6 bases). V dropped 0 bases and J dropped 3 bases, with 12 bases sitting between them. CDR1 is SGHRS and CDR2 is YFSETQ in the germline V gene. The CDR3 has 15 residues. CDR3 loop: CASSLAPGADTEAFF. CDR3 in DNA: TGCGCCAGCAGCTTGGCCCCGGGGGCGGACACTGAAGCTTTCTTT.

The chain employs TRBV10-3 and TRBJ2-1, with 7 nucleotides matching TRBD2. The CDR3 loop spans 16 amino acids. V trimming: 0 bases; J trimming: 3 bases; junction bases outside the gene matches: 5. The germline V gene has CDR1 ENHRY and CDR2 SYGVKD. The CDR3 DNA reads TGTGCCATCAGTGAGTCGAGTAGCGGGCACTACAATGAGCAGTTCTTC. Its protein product is CAISESSSGHYNEQFF.

The V and J genes are TRBV11-3 and TRBJ2-3; no firm D call. The CDR3 is 15 residues long. V shed 7 bases and J shed 2 bases, with 16 bases lying between them. Germline assignment: CDR1 SGHNT and CDR2 YENEEA. The CDR3, as DNA: TGTGCCAGCAACCCTCAGCTAGGGCCCACAGATACGCAGTATTTT. Its protein product is CASNPQLGPTDTQYF.

This sequence joins TRBV30 and TRBJ1-3; a weak D match, TRBD1 (5 bases). V was pared by 2 bases and J by 0 bases, with 14 bases between. The germline V gene has CDR1 GTSNPN and CDR2 SVGIG (reference sequence). The CDR3 sequence is 16 residues long. CDR3 bases: TGTGCCTGGAGTTTATGGGGCCGGACCTCTGGAAACACCATATATTTT. Amino acid sequence: CAWSLWGRTSGNTIYF.

Regarding this clone: Other DNA sequences of this sample code for an identical CDR3. The V call is TRBV5-1, the J call TRBJ1-1; TRBD1 is a possible D gene (6 bases). Germline CDR1 reads SGHRS; CDR2 reads YFSETQ. Trimming shortened V by 4 bases and J by 0 bases, and 10 bases separated the two germline ends. The CDR3 covers 14 residues. This CDR3 reads CASSGGGMNTEAFF. The DNA of the CDR3 is TGCGCCAGCAGCGGAGGGGGTATGAACACTGAAGCTTTCTTT.

This chain links TRBV19 with TRBJ1-1; TRBD1 matches 8 bases. Trimming took 5 bases from V and 8 from J; bases not matched to a gene: 7. The CDR3 is 13 residues long. From germline, CDR1 is LNHDA and CDR2 SQIVND (reference sequence). CDR3 sequence: CASSRQGPGEAFF. The CDR3 DNA sequence: TGTGCCAGTAGTCGACAGGGGCCCGGGGAAGCTTTCTTT.